This TCR beta chain was observed in a study of T cell repertoires in cytomegalovirus infection. About the research overall: HLA-B-restricted CMV epitopes that are well studied, plus recently identified HLA-C-restricted ones, were used by the study. Public signatures in TCR beta pointed to CMV infection and matching HLA type. Broader study findings: Cumulative frequency of public TCR beta families picked out carriers of CMV plus the relevant HLA. The ex vivo response was dominated by HLA-C-restricted CMV-specific TCR beta clonotypes.

A note on this clonotype: Its antigen is as yet unknown.

One entry per CDR3 protein results from TCRdb running MiXCR on the reads. Of around 770,000 distinct CDR3 sequences listed, almost 30% are singletons. This material consisted of cultured CD8+ T cells from PBMCs, taken from culture after CMV antigen stimulation. This TCR was recovered from a human donor in good health (CMV status not recorded). Some clones in this sample may be carry-over from other donors' samples.

The CDR3 is CASSGLAGGFYNEQFF. CDR3 nucleotides: TGCGCCAGCAGTGGACTAGCGGGGGGCTTCTACAATGAGCAGTTCTTC. The chain is built from TRBV10-1 and TRBJ2-1, with 13 bases matching TRBD2. The CDR3 is made up of 16 amino acids. CDR1 is WNHNN and CDR2 is SYGVQD in the germline V gene (reference sequence). V dropped 4 bases and J dropped 3; count of bases not matched to a gene: 3.